The present T cell receptor beta chain was sequenced within a study of T-cell reconstitution after alpha-beta-depleted transplantation in children. The V gene's germline CDR1 is KGHSH and CDR2 LQKENI. CDR3 size: 15 residues. V was cut by 6 bases and J by 2 bases, with 15 bases left in between. Unique molecular identifiers tagged the TCRbeta library. TCRdb re-analysed the PCR reads in MiXCR, keeping a single row per CDR3 protein. This sample has about 200,000 distinct CDR3 sequences; approximately 6.9% occur once, and the top ten carry around 5%. J is TRBJ2-3 and V is TRBV18; D could derive from TRBD1 or TRBD2 (6 bases each). The starting material was PBMCs, obtained before TCRalphabeta/CD19-depleted stem cell transplant. The TCR was taken from a boy between 2 and 10 years old with acute lymphoblastic leukemia, due to receive a stem cell transplant. The CDR3 nucleotides read TGTGCCAGCTCCGTCCGGGGGCAAGACACAGATACGCAGTATTTT. It is translated as CASSVRGQDTDTQYF. Supplemented by reference TRBV18 and TRBJ2-3, the full variable domain reads NAGVMQNPRHLVRRRGQEARLRCSPMKGHSHVYWYRQLPEEGLKFMVYLQKENIIDESGMPKERFSAEFPKEGPSILRIQQVVRGDSAAYFCASSVRGQDTDTQYFGPGTRLTVL.